This T cell receptor (beta chain) was identified during a study of PD-L1 blockade in urothelial cancer. Points from the study as a whole: Durable-benefit patients had greater expansion of tumor-associated blood clones at 3 weeks.

Here immunoSEQ multiplex PCR was the method, and the copy in TCRdb shows in-frame clones only, minus some. Of 15,000 to 20,000 clones listed, roughly 90% are singletons. Noted time point: pretreatment peripheral blood. Of note for this clone: Its specificity is unknown.

This TCR came from an older man with urothelial cancer. The sample consisted of PBMCs, taken around atezolizumab (anti-PD-L1) treatment.

The CDR3 bases are TGTGCCAGCAGCTTGGGACAGGGTATCACTGAAGCTTTCTTT. This encodes CASSLGQGITEAFF. This sequence joins TRBV5-6 and TRBJ1-1, with 7 bases that match TRBD1. This CDR3 is 14 amino acids long. Germline CDR1 and CDR2: SGHDT and YYEEEE. V was pared by 0 bases and J by 4 bases, with 3 bases of the junction left unmatched.